The T cell receptor (beta chain) under discussion was sequenced for a study of cytotoxic CD8 clonotypes in ibrutinib-treated CLL. On this clone: Other DNA sequences in this specimen translate into the identical CDR3.

Germline CDR1 SGHTA, CDR2 FQGTGA. This CDR3 has 13 amino acids. V lost 1 base to trimming and J lost 4 bases, with 7 bases between them. Clones were read by immunoSEQ multiplex PCR, and TCRdb kept only the in-frame ones, dropping some. Here the sample spans 200,000 to 250,000 clones, more than 65% being singletons. This specimen consisted of PBMCs, obtained after 12 months of ibrutinib treatment. This chain connects TRBV7-3 to TRBJ1-2; unclear D gene. This TCR was sampled from a human donor with chronic lymphocytic leukemia. CDR3 sequence: CASSLSGGYGYTF. The DNA for the CDR3 is TGTGCCAGCAGCTTAAGCGGTGGCTATGGCTACACCTTC.